This T cell receptor (beta chain) was captured in a study of cytomegalovirus exposure and HLA in healthy donors. The PCR made use of 60 Vbeta and 13 Jbeta primers. In the authors' methods: In a later analysis, of roughly 83 million unique beta chains, 9 million to 11 million appeared in at least two donors. Assay: immunoSEQ multiplex PCR; the TCRdb copy retains only in-frame clones and omits some. The V and J calls and clone size were taken over from that table, and D and trimming were inferred from the DNA. Found here are over 100,000 clones; the top ten clones hold approximately 1.8%. Specimen: PBMCs. This TCR derives from a man between 18 and 29 years old in good health and CMV-seronegative.

The CDR3, as DNA: TGTGCCAGCAGCTTAGGACTAGCGGGAGTCAACAATGAGCAGTTCTTC. It codes for CASSLGLAGVNNEQFF. The chain employs TRBV11-2 and TRBJ2-1, with TRBD2 identical over 12 bases. CDR1 SGHAT and CDR2 FQNNGV come from the germline V gene. J gave up 5 bases and V 1 base, and 3 bases lay outside the gene matches. CDR3 length equals 16 residues.